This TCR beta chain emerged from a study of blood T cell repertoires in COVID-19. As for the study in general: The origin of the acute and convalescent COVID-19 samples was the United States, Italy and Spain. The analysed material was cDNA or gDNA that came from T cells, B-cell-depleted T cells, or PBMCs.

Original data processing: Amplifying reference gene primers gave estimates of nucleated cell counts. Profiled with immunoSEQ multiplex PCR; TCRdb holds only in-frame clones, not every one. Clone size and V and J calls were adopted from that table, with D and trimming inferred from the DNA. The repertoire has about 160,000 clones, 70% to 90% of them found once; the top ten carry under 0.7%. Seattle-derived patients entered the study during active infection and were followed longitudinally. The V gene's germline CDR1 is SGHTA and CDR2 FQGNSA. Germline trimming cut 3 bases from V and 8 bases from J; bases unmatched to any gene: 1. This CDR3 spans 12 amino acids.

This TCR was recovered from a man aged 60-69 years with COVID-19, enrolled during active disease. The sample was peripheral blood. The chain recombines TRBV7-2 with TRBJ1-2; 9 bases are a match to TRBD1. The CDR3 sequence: CASSLDRGGYTF. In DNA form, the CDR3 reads TGTGCCAGCAGCTTGGACAGGGGAGGCTACACCTTC.